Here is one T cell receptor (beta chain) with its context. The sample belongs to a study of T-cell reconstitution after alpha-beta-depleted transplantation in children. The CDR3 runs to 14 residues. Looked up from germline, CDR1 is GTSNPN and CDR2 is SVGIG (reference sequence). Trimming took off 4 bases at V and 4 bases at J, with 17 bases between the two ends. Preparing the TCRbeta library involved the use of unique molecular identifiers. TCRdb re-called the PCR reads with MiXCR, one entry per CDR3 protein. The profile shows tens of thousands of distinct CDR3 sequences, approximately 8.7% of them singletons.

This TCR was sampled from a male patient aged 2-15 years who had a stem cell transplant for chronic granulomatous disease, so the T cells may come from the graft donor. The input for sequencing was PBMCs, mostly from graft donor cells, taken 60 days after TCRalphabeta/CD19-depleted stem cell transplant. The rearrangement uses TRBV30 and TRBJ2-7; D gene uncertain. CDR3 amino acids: CAWTKIGTDYEQYF. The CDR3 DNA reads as TGTGCCTGGACGAAAATTGGCACAGATTACGAGCAGTACTTC.